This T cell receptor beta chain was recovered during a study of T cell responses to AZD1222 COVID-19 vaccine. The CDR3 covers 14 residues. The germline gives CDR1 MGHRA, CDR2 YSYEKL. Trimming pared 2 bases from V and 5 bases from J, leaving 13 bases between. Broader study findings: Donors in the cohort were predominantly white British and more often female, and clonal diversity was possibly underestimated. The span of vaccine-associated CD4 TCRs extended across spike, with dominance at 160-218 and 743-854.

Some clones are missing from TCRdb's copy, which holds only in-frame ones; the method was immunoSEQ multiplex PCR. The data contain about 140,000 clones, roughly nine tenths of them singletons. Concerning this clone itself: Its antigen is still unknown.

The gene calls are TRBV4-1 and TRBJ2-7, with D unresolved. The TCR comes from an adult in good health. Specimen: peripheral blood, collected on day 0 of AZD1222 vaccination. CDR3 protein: CASSQLQTTDEQYF. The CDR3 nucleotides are TGCGCCAGCAGCCAATTACAGACCACCGACGAGCAGTACTTC.